The 7 T cell receptor beta chains presented below share a single source sample, sequenced in a study of blood T cell repertoires in COVID-19. The repertoire was sequenced with immunoSEQ multiplex PCR; TCRdb's copy has only in-frame clones and lacks some. The sample comprises some 170,000 clones, 87% of which are singletons, and approximately 1.4% rests with the top ten. The material sequenced was peripheral blood. These receptors originate from a woman aged 45-65 years with acute or convalescent COVID-19.

The gene calls are TRBV3-1 (or the pseudogene TRBV3-2) and TRBJ1-3, with TRBD1 identical over 10 bases. Per the germline V gene, CDR1 is LGHDT and CDR2 is YNNKEL (reference sequence). The CDR3 has 14 amino acids. After removal of 7 bases from V and 1 base from J, the junction contained 1 base not matched to a gene. CDR3: CASMGQGSGNTIYF. Written as DNA, the CDR3 is TGTGCCAGCATGGGACAGGGGTCTGGAAACACCATATATTTT.

The V and J genes are TRBV7-9 and TRBJ1-4; D is undetermined. Germline CDR1 is SEHNR and CDR2 is FQNEAQ (reference sequence). The CDR3 extends over 12 amino acids. V was clipped by 5 bases and J by 12 bases, with 13 bases between them. The CDR3 reads CASSIATNELFF. The CDR3 DNA reads as TGTGCCAGCAGCATCGCGACAAATGAACTGTTTTTT.

This clone was seen more than once but under ten times. The chain employs TRBV5-1 and TRBJ1-1; D unclear. V was shortened by 0 bases and J by 10 bases, with 13 bases between the two germline ends. The CDR3 spans 13 residues. Germline lookup yields CDR1 SGHRS and CDR2 YFSETQ. In nucleotides, the CDR3 is TGCGCCAGCAGCTTGGAGAACGAGGGAGTAGCTTTCTTT. It is translated as CASSLENEGVAFF.

This clone has only one observation. The CDR3, as DNA: TGTGCCAGCAGCCCCGGACTGTCGGGAGATACGCAGTATTTT. It specifies CASSPGLSGDTQYF. The J gene is TRBJ2-3, the V gene TRBV7-3, with TRBD2 as a possible D gene (5 bases). Germline V gene sequence: CDR1 SGHTA, CDR2 FQGTGA. The CDR3 consists of 14 residues. Trimming took 5 bases from V and 5 from J, leaving 14 bases between them.

V is TRBV30 and J is TRBJ1-1, with a tentative D call TRBD1 (6 bases). The V gene's germline CDR1 is GTSNPN and CDR2 SVGIG (reference sequence). The CDR3 consists of 13 residues. V lost 4 bases and J 1 base, leaving 10 bases between the germline ends. The CDR3 nucleotides read TGTGCCTGGAAGGACAGAGCGAACACTGAAGCTTTCTTT. This gives the protein CAWKDRANTEAFF.

V gene TRBV24-1 combines with J gene TRBJ2-5; TRBD1 matches at 7 bases. CDR1 is KGHDR and CDR2 is SFDVKD in the germline V gene. CDR3 size: 15 residues. Trimming took 3 bases from V and 2 from J; bases not matched to a gene: 5. As DNA, the CDR3 is TGTGCCACCAGTGATCATGACAGGGCACAAGAGACCCAGTACTTC. Translating it yields CATSDHDRAQETQYF.

The rearrangement links TRBV7-2 to TRBJ2-2, with 12 nucleotides matching TRBD2. Germline loops: CDR1 SGHTA, CDR2 FQGNSA. The V segment lost 5 bases and the J segment 6 bases; nucleotides outside the gene matches: 16. The CDR3 contains 19 residues. The CDR3 DNA reads TGTGCCAGCAGCCTCTTTCTACTAGCGGGGGGCCTCCGCCCCGGGGAGCTGTTTTTT. This codes for CASSLFLLAGGLRPGELFF. Full variable domain (remainder filled in from reference TRBV7-2 and TRBJ2-2): GAGVSQSPSNKVTEKGKDVELRCDPISGHTALYWYRQSLGQGLEFLIYFQGNSAPDKSGLPSDRFSAERTGGSVSTLTIQRTQQEDSAVYLCASSLFLLAGGLRPGELFFGEGSRLTVL.